This TCR beta chain is drawn from a study of cytomegalovirus exposure and HLA in healthy donors. The J segment lost 2 bases and the V segment lost 8 bases, leaving 9 bases of the junction unmatched. Germline V lookup: CDR1 LNHNV, CDR2 YYDKDF (reference sequence). CDR3 length: 15 residues. The data were produced by immunoSEQ multiplex PCR, yet TCRdb's version contains in-frame clones alone and is incomplete. The sample has tens of thousands of clones, 95% to 98% seen once. Sequencing was done on a sample of PBMCs. The clonotype was recovered from a woman younger than 35 in good health and CMV-seropositive. The chain couples TRBV15 to TRBJ2-1, with 7 bases fitting TRBD2. CDR3 DNA sequence: TGTGCCACCTCGCCCAGGCGGGAGACCTACAATGAGCAGTTCTTC. The encoded protein is CATSPRRETYNEQFF.